This T cell receptor beta chain was identified in a study of long-term antiretroviral therapy in people with HIV. Study results and limitations: The repertoire was dominated at all time points by clones expanded before ART. Blood collection from the mid-2000s to the late 2010s possibly occurred under older ART regimens. An increase in diversity followed ART, yet levels stayed below transplant donor controls.

Treatment for every participant with HIV took place in the United States. With respect to this clone: What it binds is not known.

The germline V and J ends were trimmed by 4 bases and 0 bases, with 6 bases remaining between them. The CDR3 sequence is 14 residues long. Germline V lookup: CDR1 LNHDA, CDR2 SQIVND (reference sequence). Version v3.0 of the immunoSEQ assay ran at survey level. Assay used: immunoSEQ multiplex PCR; TCRdb lists only in-frame clones, some missing. The table includes 20,000 to 30,000 clones, 79% detected once. Sequences were derived from unsorted PBMCs, sampled 1.2 years after starting antiretroviral therapy. This clonotype originated in a middle-aged woman with HIV. The chain links TRBV19 to TRBJ1-4, with D possibly matching TRBD1 (6 bases). CDR3 residues: CASSRTATNEKLFF. The CDR3 DNA follows: TGTGCCAGTAGTAGGACAGCAACTAATGAAAAACTGTTTTTT.